One and the same sample provided the 25 T cell receptor beta chains below, sequenced in a study of blood T cell repertoires in COVID-19. Sequencing was performed with immunoSEQ multiplex PCR; in TCRdb, only in-frame clones are kept and a portion is missing. Among around 64,000 clones listed, approximately 91% were seen once. Input material: peripheral blood. These TCRs come from a human donor in a cohort sampled during active COVID-19.

The chain combines TRBV7-9 with TRBJ2-7; D unclear. The germline V gene encodes CDR1 SEHNR and CDR2 FQNEAQ (reference sequence). The V end lost 1 base, the J end lost 3 bases, and 7 bases lay between the germline ends. The CDR3 contains 13 residues. CDR3 DNA sequence: TGTGCCAGCAGCTTAGAAATAGACTACGAGCAGTACTTC. Its translation is CASSLEIDYEQYF.

This chain joins TRBV4-3 and TRBJ2-1; a weak D match, TRBD2 (6 bases). The V end lost 1 base, the J end lost 5 bases, and 12 bases lay between the germline ends. Per the germline V gene, CDR1 is LGHNA and CDR2 is YSLEER. The CDR3 loop spans 15 amino acids. In DNA, the CDR3 is TGCGCCAGCAGCCAAGTCGCGGGAATGAACAATGAGCAGTTCTTC. This gives the protein CASSQVAGMNNEQFF.

V is TRBV9 and J is TRBJ2-7, with D possibly being TRBD2 (5 bases). The CDR3 extends over 14 amino acids. Germline assignment: CDR1 SGDLS and CDR2 YYNGEE. Trimming removed 1 base from V and 7 bases from J, with 15 bases in between. The CDR3 sequence: CASSVLPAESEQYF. For the CDR3, the DNA is TGTGCCAGCAGCGTACTACCAGCGGAAAGTGAGCAGTACTTC. Supplemented by reference TRBV9 and TRBJ2-7, the full variable domain reads DSGVTQTPKHLITATGQRVTLRCSPRSGDLSVYWYQQSLDQGLQFLIQYYNGEERAKGNILERFSAQQFPDLHSELNLSSLELGDSALYFCASSVLPAESEQYFGPGTRLTVT.

The chain joins TRBV5-1 to TRBJ2-2; D might be TRBD2 (6 bases). Trimming cost V 4 bases and J 3 bases, with 16 bases left between them. Germline CDR1 and CDR2: SGHRS and YFSETQ. The CDR3 is 16 amino acids. CDR3 sequence: CASSLQAGPDTGELFF. The CDR3 DNA reads TGCGCCAGCAGCCTCCAGGCGGGGCCGGACACCGGGGAGCTGTTTTTT.

The V gene is TRBV7-2, the J gene TRBJ2-7; 7 bases fit TRBD2. The V gene end was trimmed by 3 bases and the J gene end by 5 bases; junction bases not matched to a gene: 7. This CDR3 contains 14 residues. Germline CDR1 SGHTA, CDR2 FQGNSA. CDR3 nucleotide sequence: TGTGCCAGCAGCTTCATTGCGGGAGATAACGAGCAGTACTTC. This codes for CASSFIAGDNEQYF.

The chain couples TRBV2 to TRBJ1-4; 8 bases are shared with TRBD1. The CDR3 totals 17 residues. Germline CDR1 reads SNHLY; CDR2 reads FYNNEI. Trimming took 4 bases from V and 0 from J; bases not matched to a gene: 7. The CDR3, as DNA: TGTGCCAGCAGTGTCGACAGGGGAATTTCAACTAATGAAAAACTGTTTTTT. Protein product: CASSVDRGISTNEKLFF.

This chain links TRBV29-1 with TRBJ2-1; maybe TRBD2 (5 bases). The CDR3 is 14 amino acids. From germline, CDR1 is SQVTM and CDR2 ANQGSEA. The ends were cut back, 1 base at V and 4 bases at J, with 11 bases in the middle. The CDR3 bases are TGCAGCGTTGAAGGTTTGCGGGTTTACAATGAGCAGTTCTTC. It codes for CSVEGLRVYNEQFF.

The chain joins TRBV28 to TRBJ1-5; D is unclear. Trimming pared 6 bases from V and 3 bases from J, leaving 6 bases between. Germline CDR1 reads MDHEN; CDR2 reads SYDVKM. The length of the CDR3 is 12 residues. CDR3 loop: CASSPLNQPQHF. The DNA of the CDR3 is TGTGCCAGCAGCCCCCTCAATCAGCCCCAGCATTTT.

The rearrangement joins TRBV21-1 to TRBJ1-2; the table's D gene call, TRBD1, was not cross checked with the DNA. TRBV21-1 is reported as a pseudogene. The CDR3 loop spans 15 amino acids. The DNA of the CDR3 is TGTGCCAGCAGCAAAGGGATCACAGATAACTATGGCTACACCTTC. Its protein product is CASSKGITDNYGYTF.

The chain has TRBV5-1 and TRBJ2-3; D ambiguous. CDR1 and CDR2 from the germline V gene are SGHRS and YFSETQ. The CDR3 is 16 residues long. The V end lost 3 bases, the J end lost 0 bases, and 14 bases lay between the germline ends. The CDR3 DNA reads as TGCGCCAGCAGCTATTGGCTTCGCTCTAGCACAGATACGCAGTATTTT. Protein sequence: CASSYWLRSSTDTQYF. The variable domain in full, with the rest retrieved from reference TRBV5-1 and TRBJ2-3, is KAGVTQTPRYLIKTRGQQVTLSCSPISGHRSVSWYQQTPGQGLQFLFEYFSETQRNKGNFPGRFSGRQFSNSRSEMNVSTLELGDSALYLCASSYWLRSSTDTQYFGPGTRLTVL.

The chain carries TRBV29-1 and TRBJ1-4; TRBD1 matches 7 bases. Germline V lookup: CDR1 SQVTM, CDR2 ANQGSEA. After removal of 4 bases from V and 4 bases from J, the junction contained 3 bases not matched to a gene. The CDR3 is 13 residues long. The CDR3 protein is CSVATGYNEKLFF. For the CDR3, the DNA is TGCAGCGTTGCGACAGGGTATAATGAAAAACTGTTTTTT.

The chain combines TRBV28 with TRBJ2-3; TRBD2 might be the D (6 bases). Trimming took off 2 bases at V and 5 bases at J, with 11 bases between the two ends. The CDR3 has 14 residues. Germline values: CDR1 MDHEN, CDR2 SYDVKM. The CDR3 sequence: CASSLLTRGDTQYF. CDR3 in DNA: TGTGCCAGCAGTTTACTGACTAGGGGAGATACGCAGTATTTT.

V gene TRBV7-9 combines with J gene TRBJ1-1, with 8 positions matching TRBD1. With 5 bases clipped from V and 0 bases from J, the junction kept 5 bases outside the gene matches. Germline V gene data show CDR1 as SEHNR and CDR2 as FQNEAQ (reference sequence). The CDR3 is made up of 15 amino acids. The CDR3 reads CASSTTGAMNTEAFF. The CDR3 DNA is TGTGCCAGCAGCACGACAGGGGCTATGAACACTGAAGCTTTCTTT.

The rearrangement uses TRBV6-6 and TRBJ1-5; D might be TRBD1 (5 bases). Trimming took off 6 bases at V and 3 bases at J, with 18 bases between the two ends. The germline V gene has CDR1 MNHNY and CDR2 SVGAGI (reference sequence). This CDR3 has 16 amino acids. CDR3 DNA sequence: TGTGCCAGCAGGCCGGGAGGGACGGGAATCAATCAGCCCCAGCATTTT. Translation gives CASRPGGTGINQPQHF.

CDR3 nucleotide sequence: TGCGCCACCTCCGGGGGGAGAGAAGCTTTCTTT. This codes for CATSGGREAFF. The V call is TRBV10-1, the J call TRBJ1-1, with a possible D match to TRBD1 (5 bases). The CDR3 covers 11 residues. Trimming removed 10 bases at V and 8 bases at J, with 14 bases between. Germline CDR1 WNHNN, CDR2 SYGVQD (reference sequence).

In nucleotides, the CDR3 is TGCGCCAGCAACGCGGGACAGACCTCTGGAAACACCATATATTTT. Encoded protein: CASNAGQTSGNTIYF. This chain joins TRBV5-1 and TRBJ1-3; 7 bases are shared with TRBD1. Trimming took 6 bases from V and 0 from J; bases not matched to a gene: 6. This CDR3 has 15 amino acids. CDR1 is SGHRS and CDR2 is YFSETQ in the germline V gene.

V and J are TRBV23-1 and TRBJ2-5; no definite D call. TRBV23-1 is assigned to the ORF class and has an uncertain function. The CDR3 length is 15 residues. Trimming shortened V by 0 bases and J by 1 base, and 9 bases separated the two germline ends. CDR3 amino acids: CASSQSYPVQETQYF. As DNA, the CDR3 is TGCGCCAGCAGTCAATCGTACCCAGTCCAAGAGACCCAGTACTTC.

The chain uses TRBV4-3 and TRBJ1-5, with D uncertain. Looked up from germline, CDR1 is LGHNA and CDR2 is YSLEER. V was cut by 3 bases and J by 5 bases, with 8 bases left in between. The length of the CDR3 is 13 residues. CDR3 amino acids: CASSQSRDQPQHF. The DNA of the CDR3 is TGCGCCAGCAGCCAGTCCCGGGATCAGCCCCAGCATTTT.

The J gene is TRBJ2-3, the V gene TRBV27; 12 bases map to TRBD2. The germline gives CDR1 MNHEY, CDR2 SMNVEV (reference sequence). V gave up 5 bases and J gave up 10 bases; unmatched junction bases: 22. This CDR3 contains 19 residues. CDR3 residues: CASSQPFGPLAGGPRAQYF. The CDR3 DNA sequence: TGTGCCAGCAGTCAGCCCTTTGGCCCCCTAGCGGGAGGGCCTAGGGCGCAGTATTTT.

This chain connects TRBV6-4 to TRBJ2-5, with 8 bases fitting TRBD2. CDR3 length: 15 residues. In germline, CDR1 is MRHNA, CDR2 SNTAGT. The V gene end was trimmed by 2 bases and the J gene end by 5 bases; junction bases not matched to a gene: 7. This CDR3 reads CASSDPRTSRETQYF. In DNA form, the CDR3 reads TGTGCCAGCAGTGACCCGCGGACTAGCAGGGAGACCCAGTACTTC.

This chain joins TRBV18 and TRBJ1-2; 10 bases are a match to TRBD1. Germline V gene lookup returns CDR1 KGHSH and CDR2 LQKENI. CDR3 length: 14 residues. Trimming took 5 bases from V and 3 from J; bases not matched to a gene: 3. Written as DNA, the CDR3 is TGTGCCAGCTCAGAGACAGGGGGCGACTATGGCTACACCTTC. Translation gives CASSETGGDYGYTF.

The rearrangement uses TRBV7-9 and TRBJ2-4; 7 bases are a match to TRBD1. Unmatched junction bases numbered 11, after V lost 4 bases and J lost 8 bases. Germline V gene data show CDR1 as SEHNR and CDR2 as FQNEAQ (reference sequence). This CDR3 is built from 15 residues. The CDR3 DNA follows: TGTGCCAGCAGCTCGCTGGACAGGCGACTGGACATTCAGTACTTC. Translating it yields CASSSLDRRLDIQYF.

This clone was detected only once. The V gene is TRBV7-9, the J gene TRBJ2-5, with 7 bases fitting TRBD1. Germline V gives CDR1 SEHNR, CDR2 FQNEAQ (reference sequence). V shed 0 bases and J 3 bases; nucleotides not matched to a gene: 4. CDR3 size: 15 residues. The CDR3 DNA follows: TGTGCCAGCAGCTTAGCTGGGACAGCTAAAGAGACCCAGTACTTC. Translating gives CASSLAGTAKETQYF.

The chain couples TRBV18 to TRBJ2-2; D not certain. Trimming left V 2 bases short and J 5 bases short, with 12 bases between. The CDR3 totals 15 residues. Germline V gene lookup returns CDR1 KGHSH and CDR2 LQKENI. CDR3 DNA sequence: TGTGCCAGCTCACCATTCGCCACTCCTACCGGGGAGCTGTTTTTT. Its translation is CASSPFATPTGELFF. Supplemented by reference TRBV18 and TRBJ2-2, the full variable domain reads NAGVMQNPRHLVRRRGQEARLRCSPMKGHSHVYWYRQLPEEGLKFMVYLQKENIIDESGMPKERFSAEFPKEGPSILRIQQVVRGDSAAYFCASSPFATPTGELFFGEGSRLTVL.

This CDR3 reads CASSPAGGGVYGYTF. The CDR3 DNA reads as TGCGCCAGCAGTCCTGCCGGGGGAGGAGTCTATGGCTACACCTTC. J is TRBJ1-2 and V is TRBV10-2; maybe TRBD1 (5 bases). The germline V and J ends were trimmed by 5 bases and 4 bases, with 17 bases remaining between them. CDR1 WSHSY and CDR2 SAAADI come from the germline V gene. This CDR3 is built from 15 residues.